The subject of this entry is one TCR beta chain. CDR1 is MNHEY and CDR2 is SVGAGI in the germline V gene. The V end lost 9 bases, the J end lost 1 base, and 10 bases lay between the germline ends. This CDR3 has 13 amino acids. Seattle cases were enrolled at active infection and followed longitudinally. This sample is drawn from a study of blood T cell repertoires in COVID-19. Overall study context: From the United States, Italy and Spain came samples of acute and convalescent COVID-19. The analysed material was cDNA or gDNA that came from T cells, B-cell-depleted T cells, or PBMCs.

In the authors' methods: It was from reference gene primer amplification that nucleated cell counts were estimated. Using immunoSEQ multiplex PCR, the repertoire was profiled, and TCRdb retains in-frame clones only, with some absent. V, J and clone size derive from that table, while D and trimming were established from the DNA sequence. The sample yields under 150,000 clones, 90% seen once. This chain joins TRBV6-5 and TRBJ1-5; D not certain. Sequenced material: peripheral blood. This sequence was found in a man aged 60-69 years with COVID-19, enrolled during active disease. In nucleotides, the CDR3 is TGTGCCAGTACGTGGGCGAGCAATCAGCCCCAGCATTTT. It translates to CASTWASNQPQHF.